These 18 T cell receptor beta chains originate from one sample sequenced in a study of cytomegalovirus exposure and HLA in healthy donors. Sequencing used immunoSEQ multiplex PCR; TCRdb keeps in-frame clones, though not all of them. The sample lists 60,000 to 75,000 clones; around 96% were seen once. Sequencing input: PBMCs. The receptor set was obtained from a man between 18 and 35 years old in good health and CMV-seronegative.

The V call is TRBV6-1, the J call TRBJ2-6; weak D call: TRBD2 (6 bases). V lost 1 base and J lost 3, with 7 bases in between. In germline, CDR1 is MNHNS, CDR2 SASEGT. The CDR3 spans 15 residues. The CDR3 region is CASSEEEGGANVLTF. The CDR3 coding sequence is TGTGCCAGCAGTGAAGAGGAGGGTGGGGCCAACGTCCTGACTTTC.

The chain uses TRBV6-1 and TRBJ2-7; D remains unclear. CDR1 is MNHNS, CDR2 SASEGT, per germline. The CDR3 totals 12 residues. With 5 bases removed from V and 2 bases from J, the gap between germline ends came to 7 bases. The CDR3 sequence: CASSLQTYEQYF. The CDR3 coding sequence is TGTGCCAGCAGTCTTCAGACCTACGAGCAGTACTTC.

V and J are TRBV5-8 and TRBJ2-3; D unclear. V gave up 2 bases and J gave up 6 bases, with 7 bases separating them. The germline CDR1 and CDR2 sequences are SGHTS and YDEGEE. The CDR3 extends over 12 amino acids. CDR3 bases: TGTGCCAGCAGCTTAACTCACGATACGCAGTATTTT. Its protein product is CASSLTHDTQYF.

This clone has just one count. This sequence joins TRBV19 and TRBJ2-5; tentative D call: TRBD2 (5 bases). The CDR3 sequence is 12 residues long. CDR1 LNHDA and CDR2 SQIVND come from the germline V gene (reference sequence). V was pared by 6 bases and J by 1 base, with 6 bases between. For the CDR3, the DNA is TGTGCCAGTAGGGACTTCCAAGAGACCCAGTACTTC. It codes for CASRDFQETQYF.

The CDR3 protein is CASSPGTGAREQYF. The CDR3 DNA sequence: TGTGCCAGCAGTCCCGGGACAGGGGCCCGCGAGCAGTACTTC. This chain uses TRBV6-1 with TRBJ2-7; the match to TRBD1 covers 10 bases. V dropped 5 bases and J dropped 6; count of bases not matched to a gene: 7. CDR3 length: 14 amino acids. Germline loops: CDR1 MNHNS, CDR2 SASEGT.

The V gene is TRBV29-1, the J gene TRBJ1-2; no reliable D call. Trimming left V 4 bases short and J 8 bases short, with 11 bases between. This CDR3 has 11 residues. Germline CDR1 is SQVTM and CDR2 is ANQGSEA. The CDR3 protein is CSVVSTYGYTF. CDR3 DNA: TGCAGCGTTGTATCCACCTACGGCTACACCTTC. The full variable domain, rest sourced from reference TRBV29-1 and TRBJ1-2, is SAVISQKPSRDICQRGTSLTIQCQVDSQVTMMFWYRQQPGQSLTLIATANQGSEATYESGFVIDKFPISRPNLTFSTLTVSNMSPEDSSIYLCSVVSTYGYTFGSGTRLTVV.

The rearrangement uses TRBV29-1 and TRBJ1-1; no reliable D call. With 1 base removed from V and 11 bases from J, the gap between germline ends came to 17 bases. Germline CDR1 reads SQVTM; CDR2 reads ANQGSEA. This CDR3 contains 13 residues. DNA of the CDR3: TGCAGCGTTGAAGTGCTCCCTCCCGGAGGGGCTTTCTTT. Translation gives CSVEVLPPGGAFF.

The gene calls are TRBV30 and TRBJ2-5, with D possibly TRBD1 on 5 matching bases. The V gene lost 8 bases and the J gene lost 4 bases, with 14 bases spanning the gap. Germline assignment: CDR1 GTSNPN and CDR2 SVGIG (reference sequence). This CDR3 has 12 amino acids. Written as DNA, the CDR3 is TGTGCCGCTACAGGAGCCGGAGAGACCCAGTACTTC. This gives the protein CAATGAGETQYF. Together with reference TRBV30 and TRBJ2-5, the CDR3 gives the full variable domain: SQTIHQWPATLVQPVGSPLSLECTVEGTSNPNLYWYRQAAGRGLQLLFYSVGIGQISSEVPQNLSASRPQDRQFILSSKKLLLSDSGFYLCAATGAGETQYFGPGTRLLVL.

The chain couples TRBV7-9 to TRBJ1-2; 8 bases line up with TRBD1. In germline, CDR1 is SEHNR, CDR2 FQNEAQ (reference sequence). The CDR3 covers 15 residues. V lost 5 bases to trimming and J lost 3 bases; unmatched junction nucleotides: 8. The CDR3 DNA reads TGTGCCAGCAGCCGCGACAGGGGAGTATACTATGGCTACACCTTC. Protein sequence: CASSRDRGVYYGYTF.

The sample holds one count of this clone. The rearrangement joins TRBV9 to TRBJ2-7; TRBD2 is a possible D gene (6 bases). Germline-derived CDR1 and CDR2 are SGDLS and YYNGEE. This CDR3 comprises 15 residues. Trimming left V 4 bases short and J 0 bases short, with 14 bases between. CDR3 in amino acids: CASSPSWGVSYEQYF. The CDR3 coding sequence is TGTGCCAGCAGCCCTTCGTGGGGGGTCTCCTACGAGCAGTACTTC.

This clone showed up just once. The V call is TRBV11-3, the J call TRBJ2-1; D unresolved. The CDR3 has 16 amino acids. Germline V gene lookup returns CDR1 SGHNT and CDR2 YENEEA. V lost 1 base and J 5 bases, leaving 15 bases between the germline ends. The chain's CDR3 is CASSLGARPINNEQFF. The CDR3 bases are TGTGCCAGCAGCTTAGGAGCCAGGCCGATAAACAATGAGCAGTTCTTC. Full variable domain (remainder filled in from reference TRBV11-3 and TRBJ2-1): EAGVVQSPRYKIIEKKQPVAFWCNPISGHNTLYWYLQNLGQGPELLIRYENEEAVDDSQLPKDRFSAERLKGVDSTLKIQPAELGDSAVYLCASSLGARPINNEQFFGPGTRLTVL.

The chain is built from TRBV27 and TRBJ1-5; TRBD1 aligns across 10 bases. There are 18 residues in the CDR3. Trimming cost V 5 bases and J 6 bases; bases outside gene matches: 16. Germline CDR1 reads MNHEY; CDR2 reads SMNVEV (reference sequence). The DNA for the CDR3 is TGTGCCAGCAGTGGGAGACCCCCGGGACAGGGGTTCATTCAGCCCCAGCATTTT. It encodes CASSGRPPGQGFIQPQHF.

This clone is a singleton in its sample. The chain uses TRBV5-6 and TRBJ1-1, with 11 bases that match TRBD1. Germline values: CDR1 SGHDT, CDR2 YYEEEE. Losses at the gene ends were 0 bases for V and 0 bases for J; bases not matched to a gene: 10. This CDR3 has 19 residues. The CDR3 DNA is TGTGCCAGCAGCTTGGCCGGACAGGGGGCAAGCTTTGTGAACACTGAAGCTTTCTTT. This sequence encodes CASSLAGQGASFVNTEAFF.

The chain is built from TRBV29-1 and TRBJ2-7; TRBD1 aligns across 9 bases. V gave up 8 bases and J gave up 5 bases; unmatched junction bases: 10. Germline V gives CDR1 SQVTM, CDR2 ANQGSEA. The CDR3 consists of 13 residues. CDR3 loop: CSFETGGTDEQYF. In DNA, the CDR3 is TGCAGCTTCGAGACAGGGGGAACGGACGAGCAGTACTTC.

The chain employs TRBV6-6 and TRBJ2-7; D may be TRBD2 (5 bases). CDR1 is MNHNY, CDR2 SVGAGI, per germline (reference sequence). Trimming removed 7 bases from V and 6 bases from J, with 19 bases in between. CDR3 size: 14 residues. CDR3 sequence (DNA): TGTGCCAGCACCCAGAGGCTAGCAGACGCCGAGCAGTACTTC. It codes for CASTQRLADAEQYF.

V is TRBV7-9 and J is TRBJ2-5; D is unresolved. CDR3 length equals 16 residues. Germline CDR1 is SEHNR and CDR2 is FQNEAQ (reference sequence). Deletions cut 1 base from V and 0 bases from J, with 12 bases between. CDR3 sequence (DNA): TGTGCCAGCAGCTTAGGAGGTCCAGCGTACCAAGAGACCCAGTACTTC. Translating gives CASSLGGPAYQETQYF.

The V gene is TRBV11-2, the J gene TRBJ2-5, with a tentative D call TRBD1 (6 bases). The CDR3 sequence is 13 residues long. Germline V CDR1 and CDR2: SGHAT, FQNNGV. The V end lost 4 bases, the J end lost 5 bases, and 11 bases lay between the germline ends. DNA of the CDR3: TGTGCCAGCAGCTACGACAGGAGGGAGACCCAGTACTTC. This gives the protein CASSYDRRETQYF.

This chain links TRBV5-4 with TRBJ2-7; D is possibly TRBD2 (6 bases). The germline gives CDR1 SGHNT, CDR2 YYREEE (reference sequence). The V gene lost 0 bases and the J gene lost 3 bases, with 16 bases spanning the gap. The CDR3 sequence is 16 residues long. CDR3 amino acids: CASSLALGFSGYEQYF. CDR3 bases: TGTGCCAGCAGCTTGGCCTTAGGGTTTAGCGGCTACGAGCAGTACTTC.